This T cell receptor (beta chain) was obtained from a study of prognosis after radiotherapy for stage I lung cancer. Looking at the study overall: No patient received concurrent therapy with stereotactic body radiotherapy.

Whole-study findings and limits: Divergent TRBV and TRBJ gene usage has reportedly been observed between patients with and without metastases. Unique TCR clone counts fell after stereotactic body radiation therapy, median roughly 10,000 versus 7,000.

The CDR3 consists of 17 residues. Germline assignment: CDR1 SGHRS and CDR2 YFSETQ. Trimming cost V 4 bases and J 3 bases, with 22 bases left between them. Peripheral blood samples of roughly 6 milliliters were drawn at each of two time points. TCR beta CDR3 was amplified from genomic DNA by two-round multiplex PCR. Primers targeting each individual TRBV and TRBJ gene were applied in first-round PCR. In TCRdb, the multiplex PCR reads were re-called with MiXCR into one record per CDR3 protein. The table shows fewer than 40,000 distinct CDR3 sequences, with 34% occurring only once. About this clonotype itself: Its antigen is still unknown.

The chain links TRBV5-1 to TRBJ2-5; TRBD2 is a possible D gene (6 bases). Sample: PBMCs, taken before or after stereotactic body radiation therapy (not recorded which). The receptor was derived from a donor over 45 with non-small cell lung cancer. CDR3 nucleotides: TGCGCCAGCAGCACGGCTCGTGGTGTACGGGGGAAAGAGACCCAGTACTTC. This gives the protein CASSTARGVRGKETQYF.